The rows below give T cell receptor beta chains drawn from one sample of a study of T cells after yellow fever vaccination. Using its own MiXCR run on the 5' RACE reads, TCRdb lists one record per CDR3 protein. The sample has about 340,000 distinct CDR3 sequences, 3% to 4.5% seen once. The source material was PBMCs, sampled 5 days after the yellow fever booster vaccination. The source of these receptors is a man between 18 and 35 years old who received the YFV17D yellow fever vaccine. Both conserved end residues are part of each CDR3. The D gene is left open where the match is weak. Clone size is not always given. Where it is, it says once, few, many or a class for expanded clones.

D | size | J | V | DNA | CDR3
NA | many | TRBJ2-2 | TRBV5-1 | TGCGCCAGCAGCTTGTCTGCTAACACCGGGGAGCTGTTTTTT | CASSLSANTGELFF
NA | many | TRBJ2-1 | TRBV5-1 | TGCGCCAGCAGCCTTCGGACGGGGAATGAGCAGTTCTTC | CASSLRTGNEQFF
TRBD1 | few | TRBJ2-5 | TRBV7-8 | TGTGCCAGCAGCTTAGGTTACAGGGGAAAAGAGACCCAGTACTTC | CASSLGYRGKETQYF
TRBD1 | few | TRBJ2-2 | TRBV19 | TGTGCCAGTAGTCCATGGGACAGCCTCGTCACCGGGGAGCTGTTTTTT | CASSPWDSLVTGELFF
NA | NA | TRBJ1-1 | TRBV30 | TGTGCCTGGAGTTCTGTAAAGAGATCAAAGAACACTGAAGCTTTCTTT | CAWSSVKRSKNTEAFF
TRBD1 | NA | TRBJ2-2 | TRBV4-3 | TGCGCCAGCAGCAACACAGGGGGATACACCGGGGAGCTGTTTTTT | CASSNTGGYTGELFF
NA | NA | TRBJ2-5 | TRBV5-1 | TGCGCCAGCAGCTTTTACAGGGAGGTCCACTTC | CASSFYREVHF
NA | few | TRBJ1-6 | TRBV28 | TGTGCCAGCAGTTTTGAAGGGGCAAATTCACCCCTCCACTTT | CASSFEGANSPLHF
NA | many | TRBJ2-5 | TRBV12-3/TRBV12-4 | TGTGCCTCCCGGGGCGGGGCTGCAGGGGAGACCCAGTACTTC | CASRGGAAGETQYF
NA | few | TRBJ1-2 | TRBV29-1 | TGCAGCGTTGGTGGTGGAAATGGCTACACCTTC | CSVGGGNGYTF
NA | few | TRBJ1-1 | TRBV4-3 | TGCGCCAGCAGGGAAACGTCTTACGCTGAAGCTTTCTTT | CASRETSYAEAFF
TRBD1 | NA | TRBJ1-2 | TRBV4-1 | TGCGCCAGCAGCCGAGGGACAGCAACGTACTATGGCTACACCTTC | CASSRGTATYYGYTF
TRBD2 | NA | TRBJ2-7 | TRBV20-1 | TGCAGTGTCTCACCGGGACTAGCCCACGAGCAGTACTTC | CSVSPGLAHEQYF
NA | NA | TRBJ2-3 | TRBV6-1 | TGTGCCAGCACCTACCTGCCAGGGCCATATACGCAGTATTTT | CASTYLPGPYTQYF
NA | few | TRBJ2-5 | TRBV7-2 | TGTGCCAGCAGCTTGGGGGTGCAGTCTCAAGAGACCCAGTACTTC | CASSLGVQSQETQYF
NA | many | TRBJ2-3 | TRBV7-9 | TGTGCCAGCAGCTTAGAGTGGGCAGATACGCAGTATTTT | CASSLEWADTQYF
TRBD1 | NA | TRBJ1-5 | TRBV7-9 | TGTGCCAGCAGCCAGACAGGGGAGCATGGCCAGCCCCAGCATTTT | CASSQTGEHGQPQHF
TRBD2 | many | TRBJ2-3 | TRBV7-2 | TGTGCCAGCAGCCCACACGGGACTAGCGGGGGAGATACGCAGTATTTT | CASSPHGTSGGDTQYF
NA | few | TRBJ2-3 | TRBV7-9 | TGTGCCAGCAGCTTAGTCCGGGGGACACAGGATACGCAGTATTTT | CASSLVRGTQDTQYF
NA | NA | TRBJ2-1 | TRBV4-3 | TGCGCCAGCAGCCAAGATAGGGGAGGTGAGCAGTTCTTC | CASSQDRGGEQFF
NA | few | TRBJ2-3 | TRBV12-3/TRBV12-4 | TGTGCCAGCAGTTTTCAGGGTCCAGATACGCAGTATTTT | CASSFQGPDTQYF
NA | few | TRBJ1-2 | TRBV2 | TGTGCCAGCAGTCGTACCGGGACGGGGGTTGGCTACACCTTC | CASSRTGTGVGYTF
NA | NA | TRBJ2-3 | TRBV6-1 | TGTGCCAGCAGTGTGTCCGGGAGAGGAGATACGCAGTATTTT | CASSVSGRGDTQYF
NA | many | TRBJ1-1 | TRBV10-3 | TGTGCCATCAGTGACAGGAACACTGAAGCTTTCTTT | CAISDRNTEAFF
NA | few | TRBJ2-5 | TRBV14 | TGTGCCAGCAGCTCGCACACTACGGGACTCCTAGGAGGGGAGACCCAGTACTTC | CASSSHTTGLLGGETQYF
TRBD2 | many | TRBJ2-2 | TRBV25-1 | TGTGCCAGCACCCTCGTGAAGCGGGGGACCGCGAACACCGGGGAGCTGTTTTTT | CASTLVKRGTANTGELFF
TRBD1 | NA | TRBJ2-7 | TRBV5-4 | TGTGCCAGCAGCTTGCAGGGGGCGAACTACGAGCAGTACTTC | CASSLQGANYEQYF
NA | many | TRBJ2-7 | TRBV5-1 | TGCGCCAGCAGCTTGGTTAGCGAGCAGTACTTC | CASSLVSEQYF
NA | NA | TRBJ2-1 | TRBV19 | TGTGCCAGTAGTGAAGGGGACAATGAGCAGTTCTTC | CASSEGDNEQFF
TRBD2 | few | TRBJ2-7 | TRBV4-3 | TGCGCCAGCAGCCAAGACTTTGCCAGCGGGGGCTCCTACGAGCAGTACTTC | CASSQDFASGGSYEQYF
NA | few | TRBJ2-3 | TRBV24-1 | TGTGCCACCAGTGATTCGTCCAGCACAGATACGCAGTATTTT | CATSDSSSTDTQYF
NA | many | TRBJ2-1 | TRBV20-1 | TGCAGTGCTAATCTAGCGTCCCTCCGCCTAAGATACAATGAGCAGTTCTTC | CSANLASLRLRYNEQFF
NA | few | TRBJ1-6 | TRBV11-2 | TGTGCCAGCAGCTGGGACCGCCTAGGTTCACCCCTCCACTTT | CASSWDRLGSPLHF
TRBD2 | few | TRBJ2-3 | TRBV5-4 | TGTGCCAGCAGCGCAAAGCGGGGGGAAGGATATACGCAGTATTTT | CASSAKRGEGYTQYF
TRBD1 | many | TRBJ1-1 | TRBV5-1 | TGCGCCAGCAGGGCCGGGACAGGGCCTGGTGAAGCTTTCTTT | CASRAGTGPGEAFF
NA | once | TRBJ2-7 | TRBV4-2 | TGTGCCAGCAGCCAAGAGGGGGACTTCCCCAACGAGCAGTACTTC | CASSQEGDFPNEQYF
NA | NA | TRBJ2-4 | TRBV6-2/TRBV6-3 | TGTGCCAGCAGTTACCCGACCCCCATTCAGTACTTC | CASSYPTPIQYF
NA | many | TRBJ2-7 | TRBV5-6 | TGTGCCAGCAGTCCGCTCCCCTTGGGGGATGGGACCTACGAGCAGTACTTC | CASSPLPLGDGTYEQYF
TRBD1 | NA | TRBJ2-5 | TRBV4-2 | TGTGCCAGCAGCCCGGGACAGGGAATGAAAGAGACCCAGTACTTC | CASSPGQGMKETQYF